Sequencing of this T cell receptor beta chain was carried out in a study of memory CD4+ T cells and cytomegalovirus serostatus. Trimming shortened V by 5 bases and J by 3 bases, and 11 bases separated the two germline ends. The CDR3 is made up of 13 amino acids. CDR1 and CDR2 (germline): KGHSH, LQKENI. Libraries were prepared by immunoSEQ multiplex PCR; TCRdb keeps only in-frame clonotypes and omits some of them. The data contain 45,000 to 60,000 clones, around 83% of them singletons. The sort gate was single viable CD3+CD4+CD8-CD45RO+ cells for memory CD4+ T cells. CD4+ T cells were isolated by positive magnetic selection.

The sample taken for sequencing was memory CD4+ T cells from blood. The chain combines TRBV18 with TRBJ2-7; D gene unclear. The source is an adult in good health and CMV-seropositive. The CDR3, as DNA: TGTGCCAGCTCAGGTGGGCGGAACTACGAGCAGTACTTC. Protein product: CASSGGRNYEQYF.